This T cell receptor (beta chain) was captured in a study of T cells in Graves' hyperthyroidism and ophthalmopathy. General study findings and limits: Most thyroid clonotypes expanded above 0.001 were also detected in blood.

For ophthalmopathy patients, the Clinical Activity Score was at least 3 and the NOSPECS grade at least 4; duration was under 3 months. Diagnoses used clinical symptoms, serum thyroxine and TRAb, thyroid ultrasound and orbital computed tomography. There are many counts of this clonotype. Its cognate antigen is unknown. From RNA transcripts, TCR beta CDR3 regions were amplified. An initial round of RT-PCR targeting the TCR CDR3 relied on the HTBI primer set. MiXCR, applied by TCRdb to the multiplex PCR reads, yields one record per CDR3 protein. The repertoire holds roughly 290,000 distinct CDR3 sequences, more than 15% seen once, with over 45% in the top ten. The V gene end was trimmed by 0 bases and the J gene end by 4 bases; junction bases not matched to a gene: 3. CDR3 length: 17 amino acids. The germline CDR1 and CDR2 sequences are ENHRY and SYGVKD.

The source material was blood. The chain employs TRBV10-3 and TRBJ2-1, with 13 bases lining up with TRBD2. The TCR was taken from a woman in her fifties or sixties with Graves' ophthalmopathy. The CDR3 DNA reads as TGTGCCATCAGTGAGTCTGGACTAGCGGGAGTATACAATGAGCAGTTCTTC. As protein: CAISESGLAGVYNEQFF.